A selection of T cell receptor beta chains follows, all from one sample in a study of CD8+ T cells in alopecia areata. TCRdb keeps only in-frame clones here, not all; method: immunoSEQ multiplex PCR. The repertoire consists of approximately 100,000 clones, with 60% occurring once and the leading ten covering about 15%. Specimen: CD8+ T cells sorted from blood, collected at roughly week 58, from a patient treated with tofacitinib. The receptors here all came from a human donor with alopecia areata. CDR3s include the opening cysteine and the closing phenylalanine or tryptophan. Fields, in order: CDR3 protein, J gene, V gene, clone size. Clone size is given for some rows only: seen once, a few or many times, or a class if the clone is expanded.

CDR3aa: CASGLSGGYDQPQHF
j_gene: TRBJ1-5
v_gene: TRBV12-5
abundance: .

CDR3aa: CASSLRGGLADTQYF
j_gene: TRBJ2-3
v_gene: TRBV5-1
abundance: .

CDR3aa: CAWVGRAGGYNEQFF
j_gene: TRBJ2-1
v_gene: TRBV30
abundance: .

CDR3aa: CASSPPLGGTGNEQYF
j_gene: TRBJ2-7
v_gene: TRBV7-9
abundance: .

CDR3aa: CASSLVAGNNEQFF
j_gene: TRBJ2-1
v_gene: TRBV5-4
abundance: few

CDR3aa: CASRIAGGHYEQYF
j_gene: TRBJ2-7
v_gene: TRBV2
abundance: .

CDR3aa: CASSLAGRGGSYNEQFF
j_gene: TRBJ2-1
v_gene: TRBV7-9
abundance: .

CDR3aa: CASSATGRARFF
j_gene: TRBJ2-1
v_gene: TRBV13
abundance: few

CDR3aa: CASSLYGGGQETQYF
j_gene: TRBJ2-5
v_gene: TRBV7-2
abundance: .

CDR3aa: CSVVLNEQFF
j_gene: TRBJ2-1
v_gene: TRBV29-1
abundance: many

CDR3aa: CASSTASYEQYF
j_gene: TRBJ2-7
v_gene: TRBV19
abundance: few

CDR3aa: CASRSKGNTEAFF
j_gene: TRBJ1-1
v_gene: TRBV7-9
abundance: few

CDR3aa: CAWKGWRTGMTYGYTF
j_gene: TRBJ1-2
v_gene: TRBV30
abundance: .

CDR3aa: CASSSQGSTEAFF
j_gene: TRBJ1-1
v_gene: TRBV7-9
abundance: .

CDR3aa: CASSGTEQFF
j_gene: TRBJ2-1
v_gene: TRBV7-3
abundance: .

CDR3aa: CASSSELAEAFF
j_gene: TRBJ1-1
v_gene: TRBV5-1
abundance: .

CDR3aa: CASTRTGGPYEQYF
j_gene: TRBJ2-7
v_gene: TRBV5-1
abundance: .

CDR3aa: CASSSQGHGYTF
j_gene: TRBJ1-2
v_gene: TRBV5-7
abundance: .

CDR3aa: CASQSGTGATDTQYF
j_gene: TRBJ2-3
v_gene: TRBV5-1
abundance: .

CDR3aa: CASSLGGEGYTF
j_gene: TRBJ1-2
v_gene: TRBV7-9
abundance: .

CDR3aa: CATSGQANTEAFF
j_gene: TRBJ1-1
v_gene: TRBV15
abundance: few

CDR3aa: CASSLGTGEQYF
j_gene: TRBJ2-7
v_gene: TRBV7-9
abundance: once

CDR3aa: CASSEGNGYTF
j_gene: TRBJ1-2
v_gene: TRBV5-1
abundance: .

CDR3aa: CASSGSTPGLGAFF
j_gene: TRBJ1-1
v_gene: TRBV6-1
abundance: .

CDR3aa: CASSPWTYEQYF
j_gene: TRBJ2-7
v_gene: TRBV7-2
abundance: .

CDR3aa: CASSVEGRSGNTIYF
j_gene: TRBJ1-3
v_gene: TRBV9
abundance: .

CDR3aa: CASSPSGGARDTQYF
j_gene: TRBJ2-3
v_gene: TRBV18
abundance: few

CDR3aa: CASSARTHTHF
j_gene: TRBJ1-2
v_gene: TRBV2
abundance: .

CDR3aa: CAWRDPTYEQYF
j_gene: TRBJ2-7
v_gene: TRBV30
abundance: .

CDR3aa: CASSNRGWNEQFF
j_gene: TRBJ2-1
v_gene: TRBV7-2
abundance: .

CDR3aa: CASSLRASFYNEQFF
j_gene: TRBJ2-1
v_gene: TRBV5-1
abundance: few

CDR3aa: CASSQDKGWRLNTEAFF
j_gene: TRBJ1-1
v_gene: TRBV4-1
abundance: .

CDR3aa: CASSPGRGNQPQHF
j_gene: TRBJ1-5
v_gene: TRBV7-9
abundance: few

CDR3aa: CSVEEYGEAFF
j_gene: TRBJ1-1
v_gene: TRBV29-1
abundance: .

CDR3aa: CSVLGDYGYTF
j_gene: TRBJ1-2
v_gene: TRBV29-1
abundance: few

CDR3aa: CASSQERGVGETQYF
j_gene: TRBJ2-5
v_gene: TRBV4-1
abundance: once

CDR3aa: CATSRDQGSNEKLFF
j_gene: TRBJ1-4
v_gene: TRBV15
abundance: .

CDR3aa: CASSSPSAGAYNSPLHF
j_gene: TRBJ1-6
v_gene: TRBV27
abundance: few

CDR3aa: CASSPRGVSSYNEQFF
j_gene: TRBJ2-1
v_gene: TRBV13
abundance: .

CDR3aa: CARAVEDIQYF
j_gene: TRBJ2-4
v_gene: TRBV6-6
abundance: few

CDR3aa: CASSNRVNTEAFF
j_gene: TRBJ1-1
v_gene: TRBV2
abundance: .

CDR3aa: CAWSWGGATGELFF
j_gene: TRBJ2-2
v_gene: TRBV30
abundance: .

CDR3aa: CASSSRRGQGGKPQHF
j_gene: TRBJ1-5
v_gene: TRBV27
abundance: .

CDR3aa: CASSLGGVRTYEQYF
j_gene: TRBJ2-7
v_gene: TRBV13
abundance: few

CDR3aa: CASRDSQEQFF
j_gene: TRBJ2-1
v_gene: TRBV2
abundance: few

CDR3aa: CASTRGGAHNEQFF
j_gene: TRBJ2-1
v_gene: TRBV7-2
abundance: .

CDR3aa: CASSQEEQSNQPQHF
j_gene: TRBJ1-5
v_gene: TRBV4-1
abundance: .

CDR3aa: CASNGGGALEAQYF
j_gene: TRBJ2-5
v_gene: TRBV11-2
abundance: .

CDR3aa: CASSLQGANYEQYF
j_gene: TRBJ2-7
v_gene: TRBV13
abundance: few

CDR3aa: CASSPPGAPNTEAFF
j_gene: TRBJ1-1
v_gene: TRBV6-5
abundance: .

CDR3aa: CASSLSLVGGGGPYEQYF
j_gene: TRBJ2-7
v_gene: TRBV7-2
abundance: once

CDR3aa: CAWSVGAANTEAFF
j_gene: TRBJ1-1
v_gene: TRBV30
abundance: once

CDR3aa: CSAEGGTTPTGELFF
j_gene: TRBJ2-2
v_gene: TRBV29-1
abundance: few

CDR3aa: CASSLGPDAGSGTDTQYF
j_gene: TRBJ2-3
v_gene: TRBV7-8
abundance: .